This T cell receptor (beta chain) was sequenced for a study of response to subunit inactivated influenza vaccine. Study observations and caveats: It was the authors' suggestion that each seasonal influenza vaccination recruits few new T cells.

This clonotype was seen a handful of times. Its antigen is as yet unknown. V dropped 5 bases and J dropped 6 bases, with 19 bases sitting between them. CDR1 and CDR2 (germline): SGHTA, FQGNSA. The CDR3 is 16 residues long. TCRdb used MiXCR to reprocess the RT-PCR reads, holding one entry per CDR3 protein. The sample gives 400,000 to 550,000 distinct CDR3 sequences, 25% of which show up once; 1.5% to 2% is in the top ten. The V and J genes are TRBV7-2 and TRBJ2-2, with D unresolved. The receptor's source is a man aged 50 to 60 who received an inactivated influenza vaccine. This specimen consisted of CD4+ T cells sorted from PBMCs, obtained around 5 days after vaccination. Written as DNA, the CDR3 is TGTGCCAGCAGCAATGGTCCAGCCCGTAACGCCGGGGAGCTGTTTTTT. Translation: CASSNGPARNAGELFF. The complete variable domain, with remaining parts taken from reference TRBV7-2 and TRBJ2-2, reads GAGVSQSPSNKVTEKGKDVELRCDPISGHTALYWYRQSLGQGLEFLIYFQGNSAPDKSGLPSDRFSAERTGGSVSTLTIQRTQQEDSAVYLCASSNGPARNAGELFFGEGSRLTVL.